The 21 T cell receptor beta chains presented below share a single source sample, sequenced in a study of human T cells and chemical hapten exposure. The time point: pre-sensitization, week 0. Indicated treatment: therapeutic diphenylcyclopropenone sensitization with weekly scalp DPC. TCRdb reprocessed the RACE reads with MiXCR, giving one entry per CDR3 protein. The data show 80,000 to 100,000 distinct CDR3 sequences, with more than 10% seen just once and under 3.5% held by the top ten. The material was whole blood, obtained in connection with sensitization to the hapten diphenylcyclopropenone (DPC). Source of these receptors: a woman aged 60 to 75 with alopecia areata. Some clones in this sample may be carry-over from other donors' samples.

In its sample, this clonotype was seen a few times. CDR3 region: CASRGTNYNEQFF. The CDR3 nucleotides read TGTGCCAGCCGCGGGACAAACTACAATGAGCAGTTCTTC. V is TRBV7-8 and J is TRBJ2-1; tentatively, D is TRBD1 or TRBD2 (6 bases each). The V and J ends lost 8 bases and 3 bases respectively, with 11 bases between them. There are 13 residues in the CDR3. CDR1 SGHVS and CDR2 FQNEAQ come from the germline V gene.

This clonotype came up many times. The V gene is TRBV10-3, the J gene TRBJ2-7; 8 positions match TRBD1. Germline CDR1 is ENHRY and CDR2 is SYGVKD. Trimming removed 6 bases from V and 7 bases from J; junction bases left unmatched: 11. This CDR3 has 14 residues. CDR3: CAIRPGQEVLEQYF. The CDR3 DNA is TGTGCCATCAGGCCGGGACAGGAGGTTTTGGAGCAGTACTTC.

The V and J genes are TRBV30 and TRBJ1-1; D is uncertain. The CDR3 is made up of 15 amino acids. V lost 1 base, J lost 7 bases, and 19 bases lay in between. The germline V gene has CDR1 GTSNPN and CDR2 SVGIG (reference sequence). The CDR3 reads CAWSGVRHPESEAFF. CDR3 DNA: TGTGCCTGGAGTGGGGTAAGACATCCAGAAAGTGAAGCTTTCTTT.

The rearrangement links TRBV29-1 to TRBJ2-7; D may be TRBD1 (5 bases). Trimming took 4 bases from V and 2 from J, leaving 9 bases between them. The germline V gene has CDR1 SQVTM and CDR2 ANQGSEA. The CDR3 loop spans 12 amino acids. CDR3 amino acids: CSVVARAYEQYF. Here the CDR3 DNA reads TGCAGCGTTGTCGCCAGGGCCTACGAGCAGTACTTC.

This clonotype was counted ten times or more. The genes are TRBV27 and TRBJ1-5, with 8 bases matching TRBD1. Per the germline V gene, CDR1 is MNHEY and CDR2 is SMNVEV (reference sequence). This CDR3 contains 14 residues. V gave up 8 bases and J gave up 4 bases; unmatched junction bases: 7. The CDR3: CASARTGSNQPQHF. In nucleotides, the CDR3 is TGTGCCAGCGCGCGGACAGGGTCGAATCAGCCCCAGCATTTT.

The table lists this clonotype with many counts. The gene calls are TRBV12-3 or TRBV12-4 and TRBJ1-1; no definite D call. Trimming removed 4 bases from V and 6 bases from J, with 6 bases in between. The CDR3 consists of 11 residues. As DNA, the CDR3 is TGTGCCAGCAGTTCCTACTCTGAAGCTTTCTTT. This codes for CASSSYSEAFF.

This clonotype was seen many times. The genes are TRBV5-1 and TRBJ2-5, with D unclear. This CDR3 comprises 15 residues. From germline, CDR1 is SGHRS and CDR2 YFSETQ. V was trimmed by 0 bases and J by 5 bases, leaving 14 bases between them. This CDR3 is CASSLERPPRETQYF. DNA of the CDR3: TGCGCCAGCAGCTTGGAAAGGCCTCCGCGGGAGACCCAGTACTTC.

This clonotype came up many times. The chain links TRBV29-1 to TRBJ1-2, with unresolved D. Trimming left V 6 bases short and J 6 bases short, with 14 bases between. The CDR3 spans 12 residues. Germline-derived CDR1 and CDR2 are SQVTM and ANQGSEA. CDR3 nucleotides: TGCAGCGTCCCCGGTATATCGGATGGCTACACCTTC. This encodes CSVPGISDGYTF.

For this clonotype: A read error may explain this, as a much larger clone is one base away. The rearrangement joins TRBV19 to TRBJ1-2; no clear D gene. The CDR3 is 13 amino acids. CDR1 is LNHDA, CDR2 SQIVND, per germline (reference sequence). The CDR3 DNA sequence: TGTGCCAGTACCGAGACGGACTTCTATGGCTACATCTTC. This translates into CASTETDFYGYIF.

This clonotype was seen repeatedly, ten times or more. The DNA for the CDR3 is TGTGCCAGCAGCCAAGGAGGGGGACTAAGCAATGAGCAGTTCTTC. Translated: CASSQGGGLSNEQFF. This chain connects TRBV3-1 to TRBJ2-1; tentatively, D is TRBD2 (7 bases). The V end lost 1 base, the J end lost 6 bases, and 13 bases lay between the germline ends. This CDR3 region has 15 residues. Germline assignment: CDR1 LGHDT and CDR2 YNNKEL (reference sequence).

Only a few counts were recorded for this clonotype. This sequence joins TRBV4-2 and TRBJ2-1, with 7 nucleotides matching TRBD1. Germline CDR1 and CDR2: LGHNA and YNFKEQ. V lost 6 bases, J lost 5 bases, and 16 bases stayed unmatched. This CDR3 region has 17 residues. CDR3 amino acids: CASRGGPNRGQNNEQFF. The CDR3 nucleotides are TGTGCCAGCAGAGGGGGTCCTAACAGGGGCCAAAACAATGAGCAGTTCTTC.

This clonotype came up a few times. The chain combines TRBV25-1 with TRBJ2-2; D is ambiguous. Germline V CDR1 and CDR2: MGHDK, SYGVNS. V lost 3 bases to trimming and J lost 3 bases, with 8 bases between them. The length of the CDR3 is 14 residues. This CDR3 reads CASSENWDTGELFF. CDR3 sequence (DNA): TGTGCCAGCAGTGAGAACTGGGACACCGGGGAGCTGTTTTTT.

The table lists this clonotype with many counts. V and J are TRBV7-2 and TRBJ1-1; D call uncertain. The ends were cut back, 1 base at V and 5 bases at J, with 8 bases in the middle. This CDR3 is built from 13 residues. Looked up from germline, CDR1 is SGHTA and CDR2 is FQGNSA. The DNA for the CDR3 is TGTGCCAGCAGCTTAGTCGTACAGACTGAAGCTTTCTTT. Amino acid sequence: CASSLVVQTEAFF. Looking up the rest from reference TRBV7-2 and TRBJ1-1 gives the full variable domain: GAGVSQSPSNKVTEKGKDVELRCDPISGHTALYWYRQSLGQGLEFLIYFQGNSAPDKSGLPSDRFSAERTGGSVSTLTIQRTQQEDSAVYLCASSLVVQTEAFFGQGTRLTVV.

This clonotype occurred a few times. The chain carries TRBV5-1 and TRBJ2-1, with D perhaps TRBD1 or TRBD2 (5 bases each). Germline V lookup: CDR1 SGHRS, CDR2 YFSETQ. The CDR3 loop spans 14 amino acids. Trimming took 6 bases from V and 6 from J, leaving 16 bases between them. The CDR3 DNA reads TGCGCCAGCACCCGGCAGGGTGGGGGCAATGAGCAGTTCTTC. Its protein product is CASTRQGGGNEQFF.

This clonotype was counted a few times. The chain recombines TRBV2 with TRBJ2-1; possibly TRBD1 for D (6 bases). V was pared by 8 bases and J by 0 bases, with 20 bases between. The CDR3 totals 17 residues. Germline CDR1 SNHLY, CDR2 FYNNEI. The DNA for the CDR3 is TGTGCCAGCCTTCTTCGACAGGCCCGGAGCTCCTACAATGAGCAGTTCTTC. Amino acids: CASLLRQARSSYNEQFF.

V usage is TRBV5-1 and J usage is TRBJ1-3; D is unresolved. V lost 0 bases to trimming and J lost 0 bases, with 13 bases between them. The CDR3 runs to 17 residues. Germline V gene data show CDR1 as SGHRS and CDR2 as YFSETQ. CDR3 sequence: CASSLDSGISSGNTIYF. CDR3 nucleotide sequence: TGCGCCAGCAGCTTGGATAGTGGGATCAGCTCTGGAAACACCATATATTTT. Full variable domain (remainder filled in from reference TRBV5-1 and TRBJ1-3): KAGVTQTPRYLIKTRGQQVTLSCSPISGHRSVSWYQQTPGQGLQFLFEYFSETQRNKGNFPGRFSGRQFSNSRSEMNVSTLELGDSALYLCASSLDSGISSGNTIYFGEGSWLTVV.

This clonotype was counted at least ten times. Relative to the germline gene, one junction end is altered; a read error may explain this. The J gene is TRBJ2-7, the V gene TRBV7-7, with 10 bases aligning to TRBD2. Germline CDR1 SSHAT, CDR2 FNYEAQ (reference sequence). The CDR3 is 13 amino acids. DNA of the CDR3: TGTGCTAGCAGCCTAAGGACTAGCGGAGAGCAGTACTTC. Protein sequence: CASSLRTSGEQYF.

This clonotype was recorded at least ten times. The J gene is TRBJ2-1, the V gene TRBV7-8; TRBD2 matches at 8 bases. V trimming: 7 bases; J trimming: 0 bases; junction bases outside the gene matches: 5. The CDR3 has 15 amino acids. Germline lookup yields CDR1 SGHVS and CDR2 FQNEAQ. The CDR3, as DNA: TGTGCCAGCAAAACTCGGGGGGGCTCCTACAATGAGCAGTTCTTC. Protein: CASKTRGGSYNEQFF. The complete variable domain, with remaining parts taken from reference TRBV7-8 and TRBJ2-1, reads GAGVSQSPRYKVAKRGQDVALRCDPISGHVSLFWYQQALGQGPEFLTYFQNEAQLDKSGLPSDRFFAERPEGSVSTLKIQRTQQEDSAVYLCASKTRGGSYNEQFFGPGTRLTVL.

This clonotype appeared a few times. The CDR3 DNA follows: TGTGCCAGCAGTGAAGGACAGGGGGTCTCCTACGAGCAGTACTTC. Amino acids: CASSEGQGVSYEQYF. This chain uses TRBV6-1 with TRBJ2-7, with 9 positions matching TRBD1. The germline V gene encodes CDR1 MNHNS and CDR2 SASEGT. Trimming at V came to 1 base and at J to 0 bases, leaving 1 base not matched to a gene. CDR3 length: 15 amino acids.

This clonotype was observed a handful of times. This chain connects TRBV5-4 to TRBJ1-5; the match to TRBD1 covers 7 bases. The CDR3 contains 15 residues. V shed 2 bases, J shed 4 bases, and the junction held 6 bases outside the gene matches. CDR1 and CDR2 from the germline V gene are SGHNT and YYREEE (reference sequence). The CDR3 here is CASSLQGFGNQPQHF. The CDR3 bases are TGTGCCAGCAGCTTACAGGGGTTTGGTAATCAGCCCCAGCATTTT.

This clonotype was seen repeatedly, ten times or more. This chain uses TRBV7-9 with TRBJ1-5; 8 bases agree with TRBD1. The germline CDR1 and CDR2 sequences are SEHNR and FQNEAQ (reference sequence). The CDR3 runs to 16 residues. Trimming at V came to 0 bases and at J to 4 bases, leaving 5 bases not matched to a gene. CDR3 bases: TGTGCCAGCAGCTTAGCGGGGGGACAGGATAATCAGCCCCAGCATTTT. It yields the protein CASSLAGGQDNQPQHF.